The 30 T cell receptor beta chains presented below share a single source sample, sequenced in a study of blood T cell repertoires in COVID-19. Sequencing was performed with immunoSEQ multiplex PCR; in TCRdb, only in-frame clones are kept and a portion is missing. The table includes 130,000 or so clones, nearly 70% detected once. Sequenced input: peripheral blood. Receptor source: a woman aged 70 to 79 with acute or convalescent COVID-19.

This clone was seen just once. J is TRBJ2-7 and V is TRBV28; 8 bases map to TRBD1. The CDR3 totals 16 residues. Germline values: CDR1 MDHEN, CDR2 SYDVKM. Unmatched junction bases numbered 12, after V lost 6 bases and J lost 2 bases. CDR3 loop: CASSIPAGTGAYEQYF. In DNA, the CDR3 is TGTGCCAGCAGCATCCCCGCTGGGACAGGAGCCTACGAGCAGTACTTC.

CDR3 sequence: CASSRTTGGDFDYGYTF. CDR3 DNA sequence: TGTGCCAGCAGCCGGACGACAGGGGGCGATTTCGACTATGGCTACACCTTC. V usage is TRBV7-9 and J usage is TRBJ1-2; 10 nucleotides match TRBD1. The germline CDR1 and CDR2 sequences are SEHNR and FQNEAQ (reference sequence). The CDR3 extends over 17 amino acids. V lost 5 bases to trimming and J lost 3 bases; unmatched junction nucleotides: 12.

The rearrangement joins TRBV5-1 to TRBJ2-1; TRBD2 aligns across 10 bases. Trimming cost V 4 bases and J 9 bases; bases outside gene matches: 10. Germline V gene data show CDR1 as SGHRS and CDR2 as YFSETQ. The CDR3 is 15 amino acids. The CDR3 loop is CASSPLAGSNSEQFF. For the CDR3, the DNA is TGCGCCAGCAGCCCACTAGCGGGGTCCAACAGTGAGCAGTTCTTC. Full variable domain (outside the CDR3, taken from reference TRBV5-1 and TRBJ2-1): KAGVTQTPRYLIKTRGQQVTLSCSPISGHRSVSWYQQTPGQGLQFLFEYFSETQRNKGNFPGRFSGRQFSNSRSEMNVSTLELGDSALYLCASSPLAGSNSEQFFGPGTRLTVL.

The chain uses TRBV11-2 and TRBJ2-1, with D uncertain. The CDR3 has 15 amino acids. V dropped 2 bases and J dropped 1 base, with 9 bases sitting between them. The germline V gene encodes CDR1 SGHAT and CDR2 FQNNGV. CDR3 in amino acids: CASSLPVGSYNEQFF. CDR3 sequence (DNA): TGTGCCAGCAGCTTACCTGTCGGTTCCTACAATGAGCAGTTCTTC.

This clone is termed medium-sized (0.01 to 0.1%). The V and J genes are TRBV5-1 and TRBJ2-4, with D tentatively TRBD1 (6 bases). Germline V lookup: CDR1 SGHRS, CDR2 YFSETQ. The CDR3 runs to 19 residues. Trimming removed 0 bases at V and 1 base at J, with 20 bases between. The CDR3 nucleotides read TGCGCCAGCAGCTTGGAGGGGTCGACAGGCCGGCTGGCCAAAAACATTCAGTACTTC. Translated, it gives CASSLEGSTGRLAKNIQYF.

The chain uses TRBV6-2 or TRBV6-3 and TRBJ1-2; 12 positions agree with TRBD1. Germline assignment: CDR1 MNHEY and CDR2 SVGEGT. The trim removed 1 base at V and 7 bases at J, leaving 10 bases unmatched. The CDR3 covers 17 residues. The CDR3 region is CASSYFIRDRGRRGYTF. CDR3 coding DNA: TGTGCCAGCAGTTACTTTATCCGGGACAGGGGGCGGCGTGGCTACACCTTC.

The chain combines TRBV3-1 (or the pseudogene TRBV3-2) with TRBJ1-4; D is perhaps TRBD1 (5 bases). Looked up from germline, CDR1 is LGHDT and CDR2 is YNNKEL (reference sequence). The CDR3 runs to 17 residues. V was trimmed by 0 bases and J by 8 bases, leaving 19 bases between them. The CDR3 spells CASSQDVGGREGEKLFF. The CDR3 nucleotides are TGTGCCAGCAGCCAAGACGTAGGTGGCAGGGAAGGCGAAAAACTGTTTTTT.

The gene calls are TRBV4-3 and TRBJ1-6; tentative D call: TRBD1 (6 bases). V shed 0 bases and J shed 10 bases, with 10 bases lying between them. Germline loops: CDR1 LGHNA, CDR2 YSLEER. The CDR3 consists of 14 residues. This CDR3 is CASSQETGGSPLHF. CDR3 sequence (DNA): TGCGCCAGCAGCCAAGAAACGGGGGGCTCACCCCTCCACTTT.

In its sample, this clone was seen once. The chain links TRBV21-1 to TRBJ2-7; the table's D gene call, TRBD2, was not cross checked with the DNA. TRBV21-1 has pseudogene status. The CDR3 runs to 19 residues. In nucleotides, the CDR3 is TGTGCCAGCAGCAAAAAGGGGTCTAGCGGGAGGAAAACCACCTACGAGCAGTACTTC. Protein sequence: CASSKKGSSGRKTTYEQYF.

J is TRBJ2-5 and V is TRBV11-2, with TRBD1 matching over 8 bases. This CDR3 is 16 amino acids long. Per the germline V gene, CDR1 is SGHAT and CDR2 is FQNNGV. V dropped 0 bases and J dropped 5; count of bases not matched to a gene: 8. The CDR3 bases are TGTGCCAGCAGCTTAGAGGCAGGGGGCAGGTGGGAGACCCAGTACTTC. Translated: CASSLEAGGRWETQYF.

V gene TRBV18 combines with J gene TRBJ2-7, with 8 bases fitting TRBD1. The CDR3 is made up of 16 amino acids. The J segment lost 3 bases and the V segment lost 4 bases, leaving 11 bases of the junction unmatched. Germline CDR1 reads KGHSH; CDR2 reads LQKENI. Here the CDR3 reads CASSQKSGGSHYEQYF. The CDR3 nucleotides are TGTGCCAGCTCACAGAAGTCAGGGGGCTCCCACTACGAGCAGTACTTC.

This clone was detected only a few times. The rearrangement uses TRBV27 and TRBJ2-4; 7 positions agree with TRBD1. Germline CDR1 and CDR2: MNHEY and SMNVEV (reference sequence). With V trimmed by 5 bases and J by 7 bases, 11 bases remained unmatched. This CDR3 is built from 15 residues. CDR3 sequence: CASSLRSGTVNIQYF. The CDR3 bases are TGTGCCAGCAGTCTCCGGTCCGGGACAGTTAACATTCAGTACTTC.

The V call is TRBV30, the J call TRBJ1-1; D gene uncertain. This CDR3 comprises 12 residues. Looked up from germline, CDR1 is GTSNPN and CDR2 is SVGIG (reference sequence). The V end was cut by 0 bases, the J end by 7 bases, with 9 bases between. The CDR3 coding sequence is TGTGCCTGGAGTGTTATACTGCGTGAAGCTTTCTTT. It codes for CAWSVILREAFF.

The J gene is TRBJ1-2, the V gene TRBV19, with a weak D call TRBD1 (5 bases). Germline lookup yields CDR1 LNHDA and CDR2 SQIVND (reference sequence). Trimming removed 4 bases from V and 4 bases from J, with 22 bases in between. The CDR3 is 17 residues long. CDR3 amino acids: CASSTETGTTPFYGYTF. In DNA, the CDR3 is TGTGCCAGTAGTACAGAAACCGGGACTACCCCCTTCTATGGCTACACCTTC.

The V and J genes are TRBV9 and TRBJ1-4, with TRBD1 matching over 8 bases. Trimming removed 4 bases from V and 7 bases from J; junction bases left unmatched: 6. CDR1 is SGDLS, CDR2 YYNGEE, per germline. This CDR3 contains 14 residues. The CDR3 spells CASSPRTGSEKLFF. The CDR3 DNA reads TGTGCCAGCAGCCCTCGGACAGGGAGTGAAAAACTGTTTTTT.

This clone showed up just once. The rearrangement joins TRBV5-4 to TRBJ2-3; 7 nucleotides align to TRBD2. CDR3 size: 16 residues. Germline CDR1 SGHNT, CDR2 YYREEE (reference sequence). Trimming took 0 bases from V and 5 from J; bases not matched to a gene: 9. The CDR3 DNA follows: TGTGCCAGCAGCTTGGGGGTGGCGGGAGTCGAAGATACGCAGTATTTT. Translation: CASSLGVAGVEDTQYF. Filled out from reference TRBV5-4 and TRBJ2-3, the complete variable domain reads ETGVTQSPTHLIKTRGQQVTLRCSSQSGHNTVSWYQQALGQGPQFIFQYYREEENGRGNFPPRFSGLQFPNYSSELNVNALELDDSALYLCASSLGVAGVEDTQYFGPGTRLTVL.

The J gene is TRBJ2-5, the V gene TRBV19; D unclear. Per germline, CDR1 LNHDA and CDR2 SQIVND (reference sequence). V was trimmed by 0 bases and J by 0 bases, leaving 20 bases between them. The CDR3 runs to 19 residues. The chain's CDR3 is CASSIDPLQPLSYQETQYF. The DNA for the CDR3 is TGTGCCAGTAGTATAGATCCTTTACAGCCCCTCTCGTACCAAGAGACCCAGTACTTC.

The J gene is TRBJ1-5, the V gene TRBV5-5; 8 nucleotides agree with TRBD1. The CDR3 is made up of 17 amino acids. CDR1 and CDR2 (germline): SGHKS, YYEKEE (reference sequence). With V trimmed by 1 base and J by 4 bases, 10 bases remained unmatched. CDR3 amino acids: CASSLYGQGRGNQPQHF. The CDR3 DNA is TGTGCCAGCAGCTTGTACGGACAGGGAAGGGGAAATCAGCCCCAGCATTTT.

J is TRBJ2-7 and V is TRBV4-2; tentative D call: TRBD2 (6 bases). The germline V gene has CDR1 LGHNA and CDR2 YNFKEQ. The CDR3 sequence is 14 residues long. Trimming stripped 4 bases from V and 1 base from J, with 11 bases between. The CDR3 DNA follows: TGTGCCAGCAGCCCAGCCCGGGAGTCCTACGAGCAGTACTTC. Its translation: CASSPARESYEQYF.

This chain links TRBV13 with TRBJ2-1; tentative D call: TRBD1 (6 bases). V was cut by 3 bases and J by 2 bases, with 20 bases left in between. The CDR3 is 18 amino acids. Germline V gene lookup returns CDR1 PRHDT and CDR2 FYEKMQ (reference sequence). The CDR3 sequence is CASSFSTAETGTYNEQFF. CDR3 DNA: TGTGCCAGCAGCTTCTCAACTGCGGAGACAGGCACCTACAATGAGCAGTTCTTC. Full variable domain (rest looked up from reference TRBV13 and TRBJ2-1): AAGVIQSPRHLIKEKRETATLKCYPIPRHDTVYWYQQGPGQDPQFLISFYEKMQSDKGSIPDRFSAQQFSDYHSELNMSSLELGDSALYFCASSFSTAETGTYNEQFFGPGTRLTVL.

The DNA for the CDR3 is TGTGCCAGTATACCCGGGAGGCAGAGCAATCAGCCCCAGCATTTT. Amino acid sequence: CASIPGRQSNQPQHF. This sequence joins TRBV19 and TRBJ1-5; D gene unclear. Trimming shortened V by 7 bases and J by 1 base, and 14 bases separated the two germline ends. Germline values: CDR1 LNHDA, CDR2 SQIVND (reference sequence). There are 15 residues in the CDR3.

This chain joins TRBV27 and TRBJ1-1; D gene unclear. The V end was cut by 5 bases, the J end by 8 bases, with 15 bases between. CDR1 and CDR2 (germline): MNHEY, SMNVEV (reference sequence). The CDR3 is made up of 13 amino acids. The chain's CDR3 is CASSPLKAFEAFF. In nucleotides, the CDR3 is TGTGCCAGCAGTCCTCTAAAAGCGTTCGAAGCTTTCTTT.

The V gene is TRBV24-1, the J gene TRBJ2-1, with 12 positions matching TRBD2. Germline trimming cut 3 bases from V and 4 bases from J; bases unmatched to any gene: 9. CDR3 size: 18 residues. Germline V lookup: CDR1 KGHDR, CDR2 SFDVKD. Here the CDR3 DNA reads TGTGCCACCAGTGATCAAAGTGGACTAGCGGGGCTATACAATGAGCAGTTCTTC. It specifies CATSDQSGLAGLYNEQFF.

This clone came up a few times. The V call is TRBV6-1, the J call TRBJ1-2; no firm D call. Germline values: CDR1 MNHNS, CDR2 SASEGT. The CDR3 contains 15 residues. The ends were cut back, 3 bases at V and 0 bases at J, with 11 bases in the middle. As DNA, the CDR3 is TGTGCCAGCAGTGATTTTAAAACGGCTAACTATGGCTACACCTTC. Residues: CASSDFKTANYGYTF.

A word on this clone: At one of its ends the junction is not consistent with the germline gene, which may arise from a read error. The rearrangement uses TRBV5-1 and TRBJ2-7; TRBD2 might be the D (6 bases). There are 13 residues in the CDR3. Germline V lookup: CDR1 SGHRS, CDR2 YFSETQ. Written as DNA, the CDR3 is TGCGCCAGCAGGTTGGGGGGACTGATGGAGCAGTACTTC. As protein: CASRLGGLMEQYF.

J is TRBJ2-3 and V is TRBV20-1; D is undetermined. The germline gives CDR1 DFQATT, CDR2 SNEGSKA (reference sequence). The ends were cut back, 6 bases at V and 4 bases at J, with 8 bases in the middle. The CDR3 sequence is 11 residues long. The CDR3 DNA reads TGCAGTGCGGAAGAGGCAGATACGCAGTATTTT. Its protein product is CSAEEADTQYF.

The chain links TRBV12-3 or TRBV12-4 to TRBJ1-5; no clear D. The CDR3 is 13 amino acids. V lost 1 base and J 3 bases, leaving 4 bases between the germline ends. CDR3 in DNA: TGTGCCAGCAGTTTAGACACCAATCAGCCCCAGCATTTT. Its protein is CASSLDTNQPQHF.

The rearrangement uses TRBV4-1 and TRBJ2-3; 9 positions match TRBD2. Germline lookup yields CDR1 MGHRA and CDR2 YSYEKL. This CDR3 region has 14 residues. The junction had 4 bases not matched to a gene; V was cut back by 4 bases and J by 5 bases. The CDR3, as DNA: TGCGCCAGCAGCCCTAGCGGGGTTCGAGATACGCAGTATTTT. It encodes CASSPSGVRDTQYF.

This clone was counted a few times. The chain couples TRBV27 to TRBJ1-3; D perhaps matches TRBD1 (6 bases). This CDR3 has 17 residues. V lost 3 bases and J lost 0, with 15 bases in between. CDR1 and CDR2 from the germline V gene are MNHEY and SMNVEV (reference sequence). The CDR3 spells CASSFSGQPSSGNTIYF. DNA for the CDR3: TGTGCCAGCAGTTTCTCGGGACAACCAAGCTCTGGAAACACCATATATTTT.

CDR3 in amino acids: CASRQGGGDNSPLHF. The CDR3 DNA sequence: TGTGCCAGCAGGCAGGGAGGGGGAGATAATTCACCCCTCCACTTT. This chain uses TRBV28 with TRBJ1-6, with TRBD1 as a possible D gene (6 bases). The CDR3 totals 15 residues. Per germline, CDR1 MDHEN and CDR2 SYDVKM. The V and J ends lost 6 bases and 5 bases respectively, with 14 bases between them.